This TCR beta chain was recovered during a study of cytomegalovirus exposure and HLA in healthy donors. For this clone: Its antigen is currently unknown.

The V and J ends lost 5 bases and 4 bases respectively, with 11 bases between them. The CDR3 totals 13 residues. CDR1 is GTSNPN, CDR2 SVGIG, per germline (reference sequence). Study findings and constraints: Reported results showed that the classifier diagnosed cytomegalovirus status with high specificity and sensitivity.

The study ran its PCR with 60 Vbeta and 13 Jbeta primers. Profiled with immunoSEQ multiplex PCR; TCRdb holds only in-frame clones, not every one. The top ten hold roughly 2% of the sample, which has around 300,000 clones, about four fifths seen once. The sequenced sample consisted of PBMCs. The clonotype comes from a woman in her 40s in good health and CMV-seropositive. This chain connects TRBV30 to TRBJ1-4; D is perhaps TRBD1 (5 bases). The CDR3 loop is CAWAGLNNEKLFF. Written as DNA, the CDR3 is TGTGCCTGGGCGGGGCTAAATAATGAAAAACTGTTTTTT.